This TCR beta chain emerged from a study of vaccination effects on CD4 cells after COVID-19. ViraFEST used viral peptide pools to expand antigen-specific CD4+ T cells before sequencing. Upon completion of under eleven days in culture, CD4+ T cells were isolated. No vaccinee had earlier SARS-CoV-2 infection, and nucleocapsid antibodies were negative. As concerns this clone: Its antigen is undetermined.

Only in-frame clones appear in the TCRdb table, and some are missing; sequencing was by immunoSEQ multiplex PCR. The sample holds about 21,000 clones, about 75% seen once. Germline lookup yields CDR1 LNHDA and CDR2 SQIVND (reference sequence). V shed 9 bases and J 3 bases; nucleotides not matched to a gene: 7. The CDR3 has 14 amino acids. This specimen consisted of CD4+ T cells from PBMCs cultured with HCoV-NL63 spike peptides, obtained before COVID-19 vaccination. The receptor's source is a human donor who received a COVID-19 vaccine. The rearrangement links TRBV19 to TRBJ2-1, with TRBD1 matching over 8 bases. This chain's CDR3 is CASRRGQDYNEQFF. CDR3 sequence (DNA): TGTGCCAGCCGCAGGGGACAGGACTACAATGAGCAGTTCTTC.